The subject of this entry is one TCR beta chain. Its antigen is undetermined. The data derive from a study of beta chain features in type 1 diabetes. For the study at large: On cell yields, gender and age, patients and healthy donors were similar.

The length of the CDR3 is 13 residues. Trimming stripped 5 bases from V and 5 bases from J, with 12 bases between. Per the germline V gene, CDR1 is MNHNS and CDR2 is SASEGT. Study observations and caveats: Researchers could not determine here whether HLA type influences TCRB rearrangement. TCRB CDR3s from Type 1 diabetes patients were moderately but significantly shorter in all four CD4+ subsets. VDJ junctions sequenced from type 1 diabetes patients showed fewer insertions and more deletions.

Since all of the isolated RNA was reverse transcribed, expressed TCRB transcripts were what got sequenced. Sequencing was performed with immunoSEQ multiplex PCR; in TCRdb, only in-frame clones are kept and a portion is missing. The repertoire consists of about 180,000 clones, with about 7.8% occurring once and the leading ten covering 0.94%. The clonotype was recovered from a woman aged 40 to 50 with type 1 diabetes. The sequenced material came from central memory CD4+ T cells from blood. This chain links TRBV6-1 with TRBJ1-1; D remains unclear. This CDR3 is CASSSTGRTEAFF. The CDR3 bases are TGTGCCAGCAGTTCGACGGGTAGAACTGAAGCTTTCTTT.